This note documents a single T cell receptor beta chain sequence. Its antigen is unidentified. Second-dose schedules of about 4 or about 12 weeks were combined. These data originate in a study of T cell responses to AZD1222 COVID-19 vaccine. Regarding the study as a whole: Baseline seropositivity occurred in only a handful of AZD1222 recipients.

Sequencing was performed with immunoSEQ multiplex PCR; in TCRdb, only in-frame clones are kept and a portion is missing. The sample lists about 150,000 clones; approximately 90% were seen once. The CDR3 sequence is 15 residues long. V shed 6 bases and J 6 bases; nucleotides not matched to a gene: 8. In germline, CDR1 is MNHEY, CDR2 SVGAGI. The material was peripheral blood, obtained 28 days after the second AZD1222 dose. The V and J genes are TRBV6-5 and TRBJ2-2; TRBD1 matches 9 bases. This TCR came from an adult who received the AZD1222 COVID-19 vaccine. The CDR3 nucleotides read TGTGCCAGCAGGGGGTACAGGGGGCGAGCCGGGGAGCTGTTTTTT. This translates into CASRGYRGRAGELFF.